The 18 T cell receptor beta chains in this list originate from one sample, sequenced in a study of T cell repertoires in cytomegalovirus infection. The antigens of these receptors remain unknown. TCRdb re-called the reads through MiXCR, storing one row per CDR3 protein. There are under 850,000 distinct CDR3 sequences in the sample; approximately 33% occur only once, and 18% lies in the top ten. Sequencing was performed on cultured PBMCs, taken from culture after CMV antigen stimulation. The receptors were sampled from a human donor in good health (CMV status not recorded). Some clones in this sample may be carry-over from other donors' samples.

The gene calls are TRBV2 and TRBJ1-5; D unclear. This CDR3 is built from 14 residues. Germline V lookup: CDR1 SNHLY, CDR2 FYNNEI. Trimming shortened V by 4 bases and J by 2 bases, and 9 bases separated the two germline ends. The CDR3 nucleotides are TGTGCCAGCAGTGGGACCGACGGCAATCAGCCCCAGCATTTT. Its translation is CASSGTDGNQPQHF.

This clonotype was seen more than once but under ten times. This chain uses TRBV10-3 with TRBJ2-1; D perhaps matches TRBD2 (5 bases). The V gene's germline CDR1 is ENHRY and CDR2 SYGVKD. This CDR3 is 15 amino acids long. Trimming removed 4 bases at V and 3 bases at J, with 13 bases between. The CDR3 sequence: CAISALAGFYNEQFF. Written as DNA, the CDR3 is TGTGCCATCAGTGCCCTAGCCGGTTTCTACAATGAGCAGTTCTTC.

The J gene is TRBJ1-2, the V gene TRBV20-1, with D possibly TRBD1 on 5 matching bases. Germline V gene data show CDR1 as DFQATT and CDR2 as SNEGSKA (reference sequence). Between the trimmed V and J ends, which lost 3 bases and 8 bases, there was a span of 19 bases. This CDR3 contains 14 residues. As DNA, the CDR3 is TGCAGTGCTAGGCGGAAAGGGGAAGTTCAGGGCTACACCTTC. It translates to CSARRKGEVQGYTF.

V usage is TRBV11-2 and J usage is TRBJ2-3, with D possibly TRBD2 on 6 matching bases. The CDR3 contains 14 residues. The V gene's germline CDR1 is SGHAT and CDR2 FQNNGV. The V end was cut by 2 bases, the J end by 5 bases, with 11 bases between. CDR3 loop: CASSLLTRGDTQYF. The CDR3 DNA sequence: TGTGCCAGCAGCTTACTGACTAGAGGAGATACGCAGTATTTT. The entire variable domain, with the rest obtained from reference TRBV11-2 and TRBJ2-3, is as follows: EAGVAQSPRYKIIEKRQSVAFWCNPISGHATLYWYQQILGQGPKLLIQFQNNGVVDDSQLPKDRFSAERLKGVDSTLKIQPAKLEDSAVYLCASSLLTRGDTQYFGPGTRLTVL.

This clonotype showed up just a few times. This chain joins TRBV6-2 or TRBV6-3 and TRBJ2-1, with 8 bases matching TRBD2. Trimming removed 8 bases from V and 4 bases from J; junction bases left unmatched: 4. CDR3 length: 13 amino acids. Germline CDR1 reads MNHEY; CDR2 reads SVGEGT. In DNA form, the CDR3 reads TGTGCCAGCCTAGGACTAGCTTACAATGAGCAGTTCTTC. Its protein is CASLGLAYNEQFF.

V is TRBV6-1 and J is TRBJ2-1; no reliable D call. This CDR3 is built from 12 residues. V was pared by 2 bases and J by 14 bases, with 13 bases between. The V gene's germline CDR1 is MNHNS and CDR2 SASEGT. The CDR3 is CASSEWAGKKFF. CDR3 nucleotide sequence: TGTGCCAGCAGTGAATGGGCCGGCAAAAAGTTCTTC.

CDR3 residues: CASSAGASRLAGNHEQYF. The CDR3 DNA sequence: TGTGCCAGCAGCGCAGGGGCCTCCCGACTAGCGGGAAACCACGAGCAGTACTTC. V gene TRBV11-2 combines with J gene TRBJ2-7; 11 bases fit TRBD2. This CDR3 has 18 amino acids. After removal of 5 bases from V and 5 bases from J, the junction contained 17 bases not matched to a gene. The germline V gene has CDR1 SGHAT and CDR2 FQNNGV.

This clonotype appeared a few times. V is TRBV7-2 and J is TRBJ2-7; 8 nucleotides match TRBD2. From germline, CDR1 is SGHTA and CDR2 FQGNSA. The CDR3 contains 15 residues. The ends lost 6 bases at V and 2 bases at J; junction bases unmatched: 9. The CDR3 protein is CASSVSAGETYEQYF. In nucleotides, the CDR3 is TGTGCCAGCAGTGTGTCAGCGGGGGAGACCTACGAGCAGTACTTC.

The genes are TRBV29-1 and TRBJ2-5; tentatively, D is TRBD1 (5 bases). Germline values: CDR1 SQVTM, CDR2 ANQGSEA. The CDR3 extends over 14 amino acids. V lost 0 bases and J lost 1, with 9 bases in between. The CDR3 nucleotides read TGCAGCGTTGAAGACAGACAGCGCCAAGAGACCCAGTACTTC. Amino acid sequence: CSVEDRQRQETQYF.

This clonotype occurred a few times. The genes are TRBV28 and TRBJ1-4, with 7 bases aligning to TRBD1. Germline-derived CDR1 and CDR2 are MDHEN and SYDVKM. Trimming at V came to 6 bases and at J to 0 bases, leaving 7 bases not matched to a gene. CDR3 length: 16 amino acids. Written as DNA, the CDR3 is TGTGCCAGCAGCTCCGACAGGGTAGCAACTAATGAAAAACTGTTTTTT. It codes for CASSSDRVATNEKLFF.

This chain joins TRBV11-2 and TRBJ1-1; a weak D match, TRBD1 (5 bases). The V gene's germline CDR1 is SGHAT and CDR2 FQNNGV. The CDR3 has 16 amino acids. V lost 5 bases and J lost 0, with 16 bases in between. The DNA of the CDR3 is TGTGCCAGCAGCACCCACAAGGGGCCAATGAACACTGAAGCTTTCTTT. It translates to CASSTHKGPMNTEAFF.

CDR3: CASSRLGGQPNSYNEQFF. Written as DNA, the CDR3 is TGTGCCAGCAGCCGCCTCGGAGGACAGCCTAACTCCTACAATGAGCAGTTCTTC. The chain links TRBV4-2 to TRBJ2-1; D possibly corresponds to TRBD1 (6 bases). V lost 4 bases and J 0 bases, leaving 19 bases between the germline ends. CDR1 LGHNA and CDR2 YNFKEQ come from the germline V gene. The length of the CDR3 is 18 residues.

V gene TRBV7-2 combines with J gene TRBJ1-2; a weak D match, TRBD1 (5 bases). The germline V gene encodes CDR1 SGHTA and CDR2 FQGNSA. This CDR3 has 16 amino acids. Trimming took off 1 base at V and 1 base at J, with 13 bases between the two ends. For the CDR3, the DNA is TGTGCCAGCAGCTTAGTGGGAGGGGACCTTAACTATGGCTACACCTTC. Protein: CASSLVGGDLNYGYTF.

This clonotype showed up just a few times. The J gene is TRBJ2-7, the V gene TRBV5-4; 12 bases fit TRBD2. CDR1 and CDR2 (germline): SGHNT, YYREEE (reference sequence). This CDR3 spans 17 amino acids. Losses at the gene ends were 3 bases for V and 1 base for J; bases not matched to a gene: 8. CDR3 region: CASSSPPGLAGSYEQYF. CDR3 nucleotide sequence: TGTGCCAGCAGCTCACCACCCGGACTAGCGGGGTCCTACGAGCAGTACTTC.

Of note for this clonotype: Mismatch with germline at one junction end may stem from a read error. The CDR3 nucleotides read TGCCCCAGTAGGAACAGGCCTCACATTTACTCACCCCTCCACTTT. This sequence encodes CPSRNRPHIYSPLHF. The V call is TRBV12-3 or TRBV12-4, the J call TRBJ1-6; perhaps TRBD1 as D (5 bases). This CDR3 is built from 15 residues.

This clonotype was counted once. The V gene is TRBV29-1, the J gene TRBJ2-1, with a weak D call TRBD2 (5 bases). The length of the CDR3 is 14 residues. CDR1 and CDR2 (germline): SQVTM, ANQGSEA. V dropped 6 bases and J dropped 10 bases, with 22 bases sitting between them. CDR3 in DNA: TGCAGCGTCACCGGGATCCAAGGGTTAGGGGAGCAGTTCTTC. Its protein is CSVTGIQGLGEQFF.

This clonotype turned up a few times. This chain links TRBV7-2 with TRBJ1-2; D ambiguous. Trimming shortened V by 0 bases and J by 8 bases, and 10 bases separated the two germline ends. In germline, CDR1 is SGHTA, CDR2 FQGNSA. The CDR3 has 13 residues. The CDR3 here is CASSLAKGPGYTF. CDR3 DNA: TGTGCCAGCAGCTTAGCGAAAGGGCCCGGCTACACCTTC.

The rearrangement joins TRBV19 to TRBJ2-3, with D perhaps matching TRBD1 or TRBD2 (6 bases each). Germline CDR1 is LNHDA and CDR2 is SQIVND (reference sequence). Trimming took off 5 bases at V and 5 bases at J, with 17 bases between the two ends. CDR3 length: 15 residues. The CDR3 coding sequence is TGTGCCAGTAGTCGGAGGGGGAGAAAGGAAGATACGCAGTATTTT. As protein: CASSRRGRKEDTQYF. The full variable domain, rest sourced from reference TRBV19 and TRBJ2-3, is DGGITQSPKYLFRKEGQNVTLSCEQNLNHDAMYWYRQDPGQGLRLIYYSQIVNDFQKGDIAEGYSVSREKKESFPLTVTSAQKNPTAFYLCASSRRGRKEDTQYFGPGTRLTVL.